This TCR beta chain was recovered during a study of response to subunit inactivated influenza vaccine. Whole-study results and caveats: T cells newly recruited by each seasonal influenza vaccination are few, the authors suggested.

CDR1 is SGHRS, CDR2 YFSETQ, per germline. The J segment lost 3 bases and the V segment lost 2 bases, leaving 4 bases of the junction unmatched. CDR3 length: 15 amino acids. As for this clonotype: Its antigen remains unknown.

TCRdb ran MiXCR on the RT-PCR reads and lists one entry per CDR3 protein. The repertoire has approximately 500,000 distinct CDR3 sequences, roughly 15% of them found once; the top ten carry over 8.5%. Sequenced material: PBMCs from blood, taken 11 to 12 days after vaccination. This receptor was obtained from a man aged 45-60 years who received an inactivated influenza vaccine. The V call is TRBV5-1, the J call TRBJ2-1; 8 bases fit TRBD1. The CDR3 DNA follows: TGCGCCAGCAGCTTTCCGGGACAGGACTACAATGAGCAGTTCTTC. This translates into CASSFPGQDYNEQFF.